This T cell receptor (beta chain) was retrieved from a study of shared clonotypes between healthy human individuals (dated by TCRdb to 2020 to 2022). Regarding the study in general: A couple of women and three men aged 18 to 49 years were included in the cohort. For each donor, CD4 naive and CD4 memory were each given three plates, CD8 naive was given two plates, and CD8 memory was given one plate. The study deeply sequenced blood TCR repertoires of roughly five healthy adults to estimate repertoire size and the extent of clonotype sharing between individuals. Libraries were prepared and TCR repertoires were sequenced by different laboratories using diverse techniques, in order to increase sequencing depth and limit assay-specific biases. Leukapheresis yielded between about 0.94 and 9.5 billion PBMCs per donor. Summary of the overall study and its limitations: Across a handful of donors, roughly 5.4% of naive CD4, 3% to 3.5% of naive CD8, 2.3% of memory CD4, and 0.4% of memory CD8 clonotypes were shared. Compared with non-shared clonotypes, the clonotypes found in all four sorted-subset donors had higher generation probabilities. Based on pairwise subsampling, the degree of clonotype sharing among donors was expected to be affected by sequencing depth. Rarefaction of sorted-subset datasets indicated incomplete sequencing despite the large sequencing depth. The genetic and exposure-history diversity represented was limited by the small number of donors. Naive subsets generally had larger estimated clonotype richness than memory subsets did. Only blood was sampled, and tissue TCR repertoires likely differ from those in blood.

The donors were healthy, HIV-negative adults who had no recently reported acute infections or vaccinations. All donors were Caucasian adults living in Nashville, Tennessee, USA. CD4+ T cells were enriched by magnetic negative selection; naive cells were then positively selected on CD45RA, and the negative fraction formed the memory subset. Blood was collected by leukapheresis, and PBMCs were isolated by Ficoll-Histopaque density gradient centrifugation and then cryopreserved in liquid nitrogen vapor phase. Analytical flow cytometry was used to check the purity and quantity of each magnetically sorted T cell population. Genomic DNA was isolated from every sorted fraction and measured by UV absorbance on a Nanodrop 2000c. Note on this clone: The antigen this receptor binds is unknown. No per-base quality is available; no much larger clone lies one base away.

Using the deep immunoSEQ assay, TCR CDR3 regions were amplified from genomic DNA by multiplex PCR. For each cell subset, the extracted genomic DNA was distributed evenly across all wells of several immunoSEQ 96-well plates, and each plate served as one replicate. Each replicate PCR for sorted subsets received 150 to 250 ng genomic DNA, equal to roughly 29,000 T cell genomes. Purified libraries were measured with a Qubit 3.0 fluorometer, size-checked on a Bioanalyzer 2100, and measured again with the KAPA Library Quantification kit. Every immunoSEQ 96-well plate was sequenced on a separate single-read 150-cycle Illumina NextSeq 550 flow cell. Processing in the source paper ran as follows. Because only junctional sequences without quality scores were contained in the immunoSEQ output, filtering matching that applied to full-length reads could not be performed. Sequences were annotated with PyIR, a Python wrapper for IgBLAST v1.9, and V/J genes and CDR3 were assigned using IMGT germline references. Reads were filtered out if the reads had weak V/J assignments (E-value above 1e-6), no CDR3, stop codons, out-of-frame junctions, or ambiguous translated residues. V3J clonotypes were defined by identical inferred V gene, J gene, and CDR3 amino acid sequence. Percentage overlap between repertoires was computed as shared unique clonotypes divided by the size of the smaller repertoire. Three approaches were used to assess repertoire richness: RTK rarefaction, the Chao1 estimator, and Recon v2.1 estimates of unobserved clonotypes. Generation probabilities for all TCRbeta clonotypes obtained by the gDNA method from several donors were computed using OLGA. TCRdb limited this immuneACCESS table to in-frame rearrangements with V and J called. A share of clones is missing; checked studies link under half to unresolved V genes, and the rest is unexplained. Clone size and the V and J calls come from that table; the DNA yielded D and trimming. The sample table shows 2 million to 2.5 million clones, and approximately 95% are seen once. The biggest ten clones account for around 0.13% of the sample.

CDR1 is given as MNHEY and CDR2 as SMNVEV, both from the germline V gene (reference sequence). From the cysteine through the phenylalanine, the CDR3 covers 14 amino acids. Just the 42-base CDR3 DNA is kept, in frame starting at base 1. Relative to germline, V is 1 base shorter and J is 1 base shorter, with 8 bases between their ends. This receptor was obtained from a man between 18 and 35 years old in good health. The rearranged segments are TRBV27 and TRBJ2-7, with the D gene not confidently named. Sequences were obtained from naive CD4+ T cells sorted from blood. The cell subset or site label, as the study defines it: CD45RA+ positively selected. CDR3 region: CASSLYTRSYEQYF. The nucleotide sequence is TGTGCCAGCAGTTTATATACGAGGTCCTACGAGCAGTACTTC.